These T cell receptor beta chains were read from a single sample in a study of cytomegalovirus exposure and HLA in healthy donors. The assay was immunoSEQ multiplex PCR, and TCRdb's table has in-frame clones only and misses some. The profile shows 100,000 to 120,000 clones, approximately 88% of them singletons. Specimen: PBMCs. Every receptor here comes from a woman aged 30 to 39 in good health and CMV-seropositive. Both conserved end residues are part of each CDR3. D genes are given only for firm matches. Clone size, where shown, is once, few, many, or a class for clones that have expanded.

abundance: .; d_gene: TRBD2; j_gene: TRBJ2-7; v_gene: TRBV28; CDR3nt: TGTGCCAGCAGTTTATTCGGGACTAGGTCCTACGAGCAGTACTTC; CDR3aa: CASSLFGTRSYEQYF
abundance: .; d_gene: .; j_gene: TRBJ1-2; v_gene: TRBV7-9; CDR3nt: TGTGCCAGCAGCTCAGGGCACGAATATGGCTACACCTTC; CDR3aa: CASSSGHEYGYTF
abundance: .; d_gene: .; j_gene: TRBJ1-1; v_gene: TRBV18; CDR3nt: TGTGCCAGCTCACCACCGAATCGGGGGGCGACTGAAGCTTTCTTT; CDR3aa: CASSPPNRGATEAFF
abundance: .; d_gene: TRBD1; j_gene: TRBJ2-1; v_gene: TRBV6-5; CDR3nt: TGTGCCAGCAGTACGGGACAGGGGAGGAATGAGCAGTTCTTC; CDR3aa: CASSTGQGRNEQFF
abundance: once; d_gene: TRBD2; j_gene: TRBJ2-7; v_gene: TRBV7-3; CDR3nt: TGTGCCAGCAGCTCGGGACTAGCGGGGGAGCAGTACTTC; CDR3aa: CASSSGLAGEQYF
abundance: .; d_gene: TRBD2; j_gene: TRBJ2-7; v_gene: TRBV13; CDR3nt: TGTGCCAGCAGCCCCGGGACTAGCTACGAGCAGTACTTC; CDR3aa: CASSPGTSYEQYF
abundance: .; d_gene: TRBD2; j_gene: TRBJ2-1; v_gene: TRBV30; CDR3nt: TGTGCCTGGAACCAGCTAGCGGGGGTCTACAATGAGCAGTTCTTC; CDR3aa: CAWNQLAGVYNEQFF
abundance: .; d_gene: TRBD1; j_gene: TRBJ2-2; v_gene: TRBV18; CDR3nt: TGTGCCAGCTCACCATCGGACAGGGACGGGGAGCTGTTTTTT; CDR3aa: CASSPSDRDGELFF
abundance: once; d_gene: .; j_gene: TRBJ2-7; v_gene: TRBV11-2; CDR3nt: TGTGCCAGCAGCTTAGATCAGGCGGACTACTCAGTCTACGAGCAGTACTTC; CDR3aa: CASSLDQADYSVYEQYF
abundance: few; d_gene: .; j_gene: TRBJ1-6; v_gene: TRBV11-2; CDR3nt: TGTGCCAGCAGCTTAAACGCCCCAGGGCCCTATAATTCACCCCTCCACTTT; CDR3aa: CASSLNAPGPYNSPLHF
abundance: once; d_gene: .; j_gene: TRBJ1-3; v_gene: TRBV15; CDR3nt: TGTGCCACCAGCCACGGGGGGGCAGGAGGAAACACCATATATTTT; CDR3aa: CATSHGGAGGNTIYF
abundance: .; d_gene: TRBD2; j_gene: TRBJ2-5; v_gene: TRBV30; CDR3nt: TGTGCCTGGAGTGTACGGAGGACTAGCGGGGCTCAAGAGACCCAGTACTTC; CDR3aa: CAWSVRRTSGAQETQYF
abundance: .; d_gene: .; j_gene: TRBJ1-5; v_gene: TRBV6-6; CDR3nt: TGTGCCAGCAGTTCCAGGGGTTTCGATCAGCCCCAGCATTTT; CDR3aa: CASSSRGFDQPQHF
abundance: .; d_gene: .; j_gene: TRBJ1-4; v_gene: TRBV28; CDR3nt: TGTGCCAGCAGTTTGCGGGCAGAAAATGAAAAACTGTTTTTT; CDR3aa: CASSLRAENEKLFF
abundance: .; d_gene: .; j_gene: TRBJ1-5; v_gene: TRBV28; CDR3nt: TGTGCCAGCAGTTTAGTGGACACCAGCAATCAGCCCCAGCATTTT; CDR3aa: CASSLVDTSNQPQHF
abundance: .; d_gene: TRBD2; j_gene: TRBJ2-1; v_gene: TRBV5-6; CDR3nt: TGTGCCAGCAGCTTGACTAGCGGAGCCTACAATGAGCAGTTCTTC; CDR3aa: CASSLTSGAYNEQFF
abundance: .; d_gene: TRBD1; j_gene: TRBJ1-1; v_gene: TRBV11-2; CDR3nt: TGTGCCAGCAGCTTAGGCGGACAGGGGGCGGCTTTCTTT; CDR3aa: CASSLGGQGAAFF
abundance: .; d_gene: TRBD1; j_gene: TRBJ2-7; v_gene: TRBV7-2; CDR3nt: TGTGCCAGCAGCTTAGACACAAGGGACAGGGACTCCTACGAGCAGTACTTC; CDR3aa: CASSLDTRDRDSYEQYF
abundance: .; d_gene: TRBD2; j_gene: TRBJ2-2; v_gene: TRBV9; CDR3nt: TGTGCCAGCAGCGTTTTTAGACTAGCGGGACCCGGGGAGCTGTTTTTT; CDR3aa: CASSVFRLAGPGELFF
abundance: .; d_gene: TRBD1; j_gene: TRBJ1-4; v_gene: TRBV13; CDR3nt: TGTGCCAGCAGCTTAAGAGGGACAGCTAATGAAAAACTGTTTTTT; CDR3aa: CASSLRGTANEKLFF
abundance: .; d_gene: .; j_gene: TRBJ2-3; v_gene: TRBV5-6; CDR3nt: TGTGCCAGCAGCTTGGCCCGGGTCACAGATACGCAGTATTTT; CDR3aa: CASSLARVTDTQYF
abundance: .; d_gene: TRBD2; j_gene: TRBJ2-7; v_gene: TRBV27; CDR3nt: TGTGCCAGCAGACGAACACTAGCGGGAGTATACGAGCAGTACTTC; CDR3aa: CASRRTLAGVYEQYF
abundance: .; d_gene: TRBD2; j_gene: TRBJ2-7; v_gene: TRBV2; CDR3nt: TGTGCCAGCAGAGATACTAGCGGGGGGGCGATCGAGCAGTACTTC; CDR3aa: CASRDTSGGAIEQYF
abundance: .; d_gene: .; j_gene: TRBJ1-3; v_gene: TRBV6-5; CDR3nt: TGTGCCAGCAGTAGGGACATATCAGGAAACACCATATATTTT; CDR3aa: CASSRDISGNTIYF
abundance: .; d_gene: .; j_gene: TRBJ2-1; v_gene: TRBV28; CDR3nt: TGTGCCAGCGCCTATCAGGGTTCCTACAATGAGCAGTTCTTC; CDR3aa: CASAYQGSYNEQFF
abundance: once; d_gene: TRBD2; j_gene: TRBJ2-3; v_gene: TRBV4-3; CDR3nt: TGCGCCAGCAGCCAAGGCTCACTAGCGGTCACAGATACGCAGTATTTT; CDR3aa: CASSQGSLAVTDTQYF
abundance: .; d_gene: TRBD2; j_gene: TRBJ2-7; v_gene: TRBV6-5; CDR3nt: TGTGCCAGCAGTGCCCTAGCGGGGGCCTCCTACGAGCAGTACTTC; CDR3aa: CASSALAGASYEQYF
abundance: .; d_gene: .; j_gene: TRBJ2-5; v_gene: TRBV5-1; CDR3nt: TGCGCCAGCAGCTCCTGGGGGCCGGGAGAGACCCAGTACTTC; CDR3aa: CASSSWGPGETQYF
abundance: .; d_gene: TRBD1; j_gene: TRBJ1-6; v_gene: TRBV5-6; CDR3nt: TGTGCCAGCAGCCGGACAGGGGGCGAATCACCCCTCCACTTT; CDR3aa: CASSRTGGESPLHF